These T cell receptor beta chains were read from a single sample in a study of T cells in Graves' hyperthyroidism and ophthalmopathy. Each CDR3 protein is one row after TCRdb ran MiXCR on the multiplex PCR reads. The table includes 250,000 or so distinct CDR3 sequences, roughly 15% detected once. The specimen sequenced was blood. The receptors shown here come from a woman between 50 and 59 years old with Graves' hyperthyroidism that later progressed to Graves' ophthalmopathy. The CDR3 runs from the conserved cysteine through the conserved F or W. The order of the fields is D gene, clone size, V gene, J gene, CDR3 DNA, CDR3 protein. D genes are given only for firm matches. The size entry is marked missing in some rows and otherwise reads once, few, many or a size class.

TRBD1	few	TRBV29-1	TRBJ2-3	TGCAGCGTAGGACAGGGGGGAACAGATACGCAGTATTTT	CSVGQGGTDTQYF
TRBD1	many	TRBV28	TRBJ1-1	TGTGCCACCGAGCTGGGGGACAGGGAAGCTTTCTTT	CATELGDREAFF
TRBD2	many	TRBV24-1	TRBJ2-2	TGTGCCACCAGTGATTTGTCTGGGACTAGCGGCTACACCGGGGAGCTGTTTTTT	CATSDLSGTSGYTGELFF
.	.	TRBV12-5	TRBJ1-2	TGTGCTAGTGGTTTGCAGGGGTCTTACTATGGCTACACCTTC	CASGLQGSYYGYTF
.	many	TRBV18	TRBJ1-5	TGTGCCAGCTCACCAGGGTGGGATCAGCCCCAGCATTTT	CASSPGWDQPQHF
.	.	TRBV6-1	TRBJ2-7	TGTGCCAGCAGTGAGGGGCCAAACTACTACGAGCAGTACTTC	CASSEGPNYYEQYF
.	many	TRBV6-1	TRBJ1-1	TGTGCCAGCGGGAGGGGGGCGGGCACTGAAGCTTTCTTT	CASGRGAGTEAFF
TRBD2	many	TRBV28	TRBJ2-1	TGTGCCAGTCGACTAGCGGGACCCTACAATGAGCAGTTCTTC	CASRLAGPYNEQFF
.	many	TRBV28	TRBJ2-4	TGTGCCAGCAGTTTAGGTTGGGGGAGGAAAAACATTCAGTACTTC	CASSLGWGRKNIQYF
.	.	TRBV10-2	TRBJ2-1	TGCGCCAGCAGTAGCGCGAGCTCCTACAATGAGCAGTTCTTC	CASSSASSYNEQFF
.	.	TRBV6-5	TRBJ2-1	TGTACCAGCAGTTACGAGGGCAGGTCCTACAATGAGCAGTTCTTC	CTSSYEGRSYNEQFF
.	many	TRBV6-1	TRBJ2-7	TGTGCCAGCACCCGAGGGGTGTCCTACGAGCAGTACTTC	CASTRGVSYEQYF
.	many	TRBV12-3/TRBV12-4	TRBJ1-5	TGTGCCAGCAAAGCGGGCAATCAGCCCCAGCATTTT	CASKAGNQPQHF